These 17 T cell receptor beta chains came from one sample sequenced in a study of cytomegalovirus exposure and HLA in healthy donors. Use of 60 Vbeta and 13 Jbeta primers characterized the PCR. Method: immunoSEQ multiplex PCR; TCRdb's copy keeps in-frame clones and lacks some. The repertoire holds 100,000 to 150,000 clones, with over 75% as singletons. Sequencing was performed on PBMCs. The receptors come from a woman between 40 and 50 years old in good health and CMV-seropositive.

The chain recombines TRBV29-1 with TRBJ2-7; D remains unclear. Trimming shortened V by 6 bases and J by 4 bases, and 10 bases separated the two germline ends. The CDR3 totals 11 residues. Germline V gene data show CDR1 as SQVTM and CDR2 as ANQGSEA. The CDR3: CSVANGYEQYF. DNA for the CDR3: TGCAGCGTAGCAAACGGTTACGAGCAGTACTTC.

The chain links TRBV29-1 to TRBJ2-1; TRBD2 matches at 15 bases. CDR3 length: 14 residues. Germline loops: CDR1 SQVTM, CDR2 ANQGSEA. J gave up 7 bases and V 4 bases, and 2 bases lay outside the gene matches. In DNA, the CDR3 is TGCAGCGTTGCGGGACTAGCGGGAGGTAATGAGCAGTTCTTC. Its protein is CSVAGLAGGNEQFF.

The chain is built from TRBV19 and TRBJ1-2, with D possibly matching TRBD1 (6 bases). CDR1 and CDR2 (germline): LNHDA, SQIVND (reference sequence). The CDR3 sequence is 14 residues long. Deletions cut 4 bases from V and 6 bases from J, with 15 bases between. CDR3 protein: CASSSLQGRDGYTF. The CDR3 nucleotides are TGTGCCAGTAGTAGCCTCCAGGGGCGAGATGGCTACACCTTC.

This clone was recorded only once. V is TRBV18 and J is TRBJ2-4, with D possibly being TRBD1 (5 bases). Trimming shortened V by 5 bases and J by 0 bases, and 11 bases separated the two germline ends. The CDR3 is 15 residues long. The germline V gene encodes CDR1 KGHSH and CDR2 LQKENI. In DNA form, the CDR3 reads TGTGCCAGCTCAGGCCTGGGGCTAGCCAAAAACATTCAGTACTTC. This encodes CASSGLGLAKNIQYF.

This clone was found once. The chain has TRBV15 and TRBJ2-7; 13 positions match TRBD2. This CDR3 spans 13 amino acids. After removal of 3 bases from V and 13 bases from J, the junction contained 6 bases not matched to a gene. Germline CDR1 and CDR2: LNHNV and YYDKDF (reference sequence). The CDR3 region is CATSRGLAGSSYF. The CDR3 DNA follows: TGTGCCACCAGCAGGGGACTAGCGGGGTCGAGTTACTTC.

The chain employs TRBV5-5 and TRBJ2-7; 8 bases are shared with TRBD2. This CDR3 is built from 16 residues. CDR1 is SGHKS and CDR2 is YYEKEE in the germline V gene (reference sequence). Losses at the gene ends were 2 bases for V and 5 bases for J; bases not matched to a gene: 12. Here the CDR3 DNA reads TGTGCCAGCAGCTTACTCCCGGGTAGCGGGATCCACGAGCAGTACTTC. Translation gives CASSLLPGSGIHEQYF.

The chain employs TRBV30 and TRBJ1-1; maybe TRBD1 (5 bases). The germline V gene encodes CDR1 GTSNPN and CDR2 SVGIG (reference sequence). This CDR3 spans 12 amino acids. Trimming left V 6 bases short and J 4 bases short, with 12 bases between. The CDR3, as DNA: TGTGCCTGCCTTCCGGGGGGCACTGAAGCTTTCTTT. It codes for CACLPGGTEAFF.

The rearrangement joins TRBV6-6 to TRBJ1-5, with D maybe TRBD1 (6 bases). CDR1 MNHNY and CDR2 SVGAGI come from the germline V gene (reference sequence). V lost 2 bases and J lost 8, with 10 bases in between. The CDR3 consists of 13 residues. The CDR3 DNA reads as TGTGCCAGCAGTTACCAGGGGACCAAGCCCCAGCATTTT. It yields the protein CASSYQGTKPQHF.

The CDR3 DNA follows: TGTGCCAGCAGGAGACTAGAAGTCCACGAGCAGTACTTC. It encodes CASRRLEVHEQYF. The chain combines TRBV6-6 with TRBJ2-7, with a weak D call TRBD2 (6 bases). The length of the CDR3 is 13 residues. The ends were cut back, 6 bases at V and 5 bases at J, with 14 bases in the middle. In germline, CDR1 is MNHNY, CDR2 SVGAGI (reference sequence).

The chain recombines TRBV5-1 with TRBJ2-5, with TRBD2 as a possible D gene (7 bases). V shed 5 bases and J shed 4 bases, with 18 bases lying between them. This CDR3 contains 15 residues. Germline-derived CDR1 and CDR2 are SGHRS and YFSETQ. For the CDR3, the DNA is TGCGCCAGCAGAAGCGGGACAACGGTTCCAGAGACCCAGTACTTC. This encodes CASRSGTTVPETQYF.

The chain couples TRBV5-1 to TRBJ2-1; 10 bases align to TRBD2. Germline CDR1 and CDR2: SGHRS and YFSETQ. With V trimmed by 4 bases and J by 2 bases, 3 bases remained unmatched. The CDR3 covers 15 residues. CDR3 DNA sequence: TGCGCCAGCAGCCTGGGACTAGCGCCCTACAATGAGCAGTTCTTC. Protein sequence: CASSLGLAPYNEQFF.

This chain joins TRBV6-6 and TRBJ2-1; a weak D match, TRBD1 (6 bases). CDR1 is MNHNY and CDR2 is SVGAGI in the germline V gene (reference sequence). The V end lost 6 bases, the J end lost 7 bases, and 10 bases lay between the germline ends. This CDR3 region has 12 residues. CDR3 residues: CASRPGQNEQFF. DNA of the CDR3: TGTGCCAGCAGGCCGGGACAAAATGAGCAGTTCTTC.

In its sample, this clone was seen once. This chain uses TRBV11-2 with TRBJ1-2; D gene ambiguous. The CDR3 has 13 residues. In germline, CDR1 is SGHAT, CDR2 FQNNGV. The V gene lost 5 bases and the J gene lost 6 bases, with 13 bases spanning the gap. This CDR3 reads CASSPAGINGYTF. The CDR3 bases are TGTGCCAGCAGCCCCGCCGGGATTAATGGCTACACCTTC.

This clone was counted between two and nine times. The chain recombines TRBV28 with TRBJ2-5; D possibly corresponds to TRBD2 (6 bases). Germline V gene data show CDR1 as MDHEN and CDR2 as SYDVKM. V lost 6 bases to trimming and J lost 5 bases, with 13 bases between them. This CDR3 has 13 amino acids. The CDR3 nucleotides are TGTGCCAGCAGCGATATTGGAGGGGAGACCCAGTACTTC. Its translation is CASSDIGGETQYF.

This rearrangement joins TRBV1 to TRBJ2-1; TRBD2, the table's D call, was not compared with the DNA. TRBV1 corresponds to a pseudogene. The CDR3 runs to 17 residues. The CDR3 spells CTSSQDKGLAGRNEQFF. The CDR3 nucleotides are TGCACCAGCAGCCAAGATAAAGGACTAGCGGGCCGAAATGAGCAGTTCTTC.

V gene TRBV9 combines with J gene TRBJ2-1; a weak D match, TRBD2 (6 bases). Germline V gene data show CDR1 as SGDLS and CDR2 as YYNGEE. This CDR3 has 15 amino acids. The germline V and J ends were trimmed by 3 bases and 0 bases, with 10 bases remaining between them. The CDR3 loop reads CASSAGLSSYNEQFF. CDR3 DNA: TGTGCCAGCAGCGCGGGACTCAGCTCCTACAATGAGCAGTTCTTC.

The V gene is TRBV28, the J gene TRBJ1-5; D remains ambiguous. The CDR3 has 15 residues. Trimming took off 3 bases at V and 2 bases at J, with 11 bases between the two ends. Germline V gene data show CDR1 as MDHEN and CDR2 as SYDVKM. The CDR3 region is CASSFGGEGNQPQHF. The CDR3 DNA reads as TGTGCCAGCAGTTTCGGCGGGGAAGGCAATCAGCCCCAGCATTTT. Drawing the rest from reference TRBV28 and TRBJ1-5, the complete variable domain is DVKVTQSSRYLVKRTGEKVFLECVQDMDHENMFWYRQDPGLGLRLIYFSYDVKMKEKGDIPEGYSVSREKKERFSLILESASTNQTSMYLCASSFGGEGNQPQHFGDGTRLSIL.